These T cell receptor beta chains were read from a single sample in a study of T cells after yellow fever vaccination. Each CDR3 protein is one row after TCRdb ran MiXCR on the 5' RACE reads. The table lists under 200,000 distinct CDR3 sequences, about 11% of them singletons, with about 38% in the top ten. The sequenced sample was CD8+ T cells sorted from PBMCs, obtained 15 days after the yellow fever booster vaccination. These receptors were taken from a man aged 18 to 30 who received the YFV17D yellow fever vaccine. CDR3s include the opening cysteine and the closing phenylalanine or tryptophan. D genes are given only for firm matches. Expanded clones get a size class; other rows say once, few or many, or leave the size out.

cdr3_aa: CASSLGTGVGYTF
cdr3_nt: TGTGCCAGCAGTTTAGGGACAGGGGTTGGCTACACCTTC
v_call: TRBV27
d_call: TRBD1
j_call: TRBJ1-2
clone_size: .

cdr3_aa: CASRGPQENTEAFF
cdr3_nt: TGCGCCAGCAGGGGGCCCCAGGAGAACACTGAAGCTTTCTTT
v_call: TRBV5-1
d_call: .
j_call: TRBJ1-1
clone_size: .

cdr3_aa: CASSLTTSSYNEQFF
cdr3_nt: TGTGCCAGCAGCTTAACAACTAGCAGTTACAATGAGCAGTTCTTC
v_call: TRBV7-9
d_call: .
j_call: TRBJ2-1
clone_size: .

cdr3_aa: CASSYTSLAVDTQYF
cdr3_nt: TGTGCCAGCAGTTACACATCCCTAGCGGTAGATACGCAGTATTTT
v_call: TRBV6-6
d_call: TRBD2
j_call: TRBJ2-3
clone_size: few

cdr3_aa: CASKTEANNSPLHF
cdr3_nt: TGTGCCAGCAAGACGGAGGCTAATAATTCACCCCTCCACTTT
v_call: TRBV6-1
d_call: .
j_call: TRBJ1-6
clone_size: few

cdr3_aa: CAISGRGGSGEQYF
cdr3_nt: TGTGCCATCAGTGGAAGAGGGGGCAGTGGAGAGCAGTACTTC
v_call: TRBV10-3
d_call: TRBD1
j_call: TRBJ2-7
clone_size: few

cdr3_aa: CASSQVYRNAYEQYF
cdr3_nt: TGCGCCAGCAGCCAAGTTTACAGGAACGCCTACGAGCAGTACTTC
v_call: TRBV4-3
d_call: .
j_call: TRBJ2-7
clone_size: .

cdr3_aa: CASQGTGNNQPQHF
cdr3_nt: TGTGCCAGCCAAGGTACAGGGAACAATCAGCCCCAGCATTTT
v_call: TRBV12-3/TRBV12-4
d_call: .
j_call: TRBJ1-5
clone_size: .

cdr3_aa: CAISDGQGRETQYF
cdr3_nt: TGTGCCATCAGTGACGGACAGGGACGAGAGACCCAGTACTTC
v_call: TRBV10-3
d_call: TRBD1
j_call: TRBJ2-5
clone_size: few

cdr3_aa: CASSGVLNTGELFF
cdr3_nt: TGTGCCAGTAGCGGGGTCCTGAACACCGGGGAGCTGTTTTTT
v_call: TRBV19
d_call: .
j_call: TRBJ2-2
clone_size: few

cdr3_aa: CASSKSGTPNTEAFF
cdr3_nt: TGTGCCAGCAGCAAATCCGGGACACCCAACACTGAAGCTTTCTTT
v_call: TRBV9
d_call: .
j_call: TRBJ1-1
clone_size: .

cdr3_aa: CASSFGAETGELFF
cdr3_nt: TGCGCCAGCAGCTTTGGGGCCGAAACCGGGGAGCTGTTTTTT
v_call: TRBV5-1
d_call: .
j_call: TRBJ2-2
clone_size: .

cdr3_aa: CASSFSGRGDPYEQYF
cdr3_nt: TGTGCCAGCAGCTTTTCGGGGCGGGGGGACCCCTACGAGCAGTACTTC
v_call: TRBV7-9
d_call: TRBD2
j_call: TRBJ2-7
clone_size: .

cdr3_aa: CASSLSRTPWEQYF
cdr3_nt: TGTGCCAGCAGCTTATCTAGAACGCCTTGGGAGCAGTACTTC
v_call: TRBV7-9
d_call: .
j_call: TRBJ2-7
clone_size: many

cdr3_aa: CASSPGEMGQPQHF
cdr3_nt: TGTGCCAGCAGCCCCGGGGAGATGGGTCAGCCCCAGCATTTT
v_call: TRBV7-8
d_call: .
j_call: TRBJ1-5
clone_size: few

cdr3_aa: CASSLIDREWGEKLFF
cdr3_nt: TGTGCCAGCAGTCTAATCGACAGGGAGTGGGGCGAAAAACTGTTTTTT
v_call: TRBV6-2/TRBV6-3
d_call: TRBD1
j_call: TRBJ1-4
clone_size: .

cdr3_aa: CASSLTGPRANVLTF
cdr3_nt: TGTGCCAGCAGTCTAACAGGGCCCCGGGCCAACGTCCTGACTTTC
v_call: TRBV12-3/TRBV12-4
d_call: .
j_call: TRBJ2-6
clone_size: .

cdr3_aa: CASSQDPAAVTEAFF
cdr3_nt: TGCGCCAGCAGCCAAGATCCGGCCGCGGTAACTGAAGCTTTCTTT
v_call: TRBV4-3
d_call: .
j_call: TRBJ1-1
clone_size: .

cdr3_aa: CASSFGREGVKDGYTF
cdr3_nt: TGTGCCAGCAGCTTCGGCAGGGAAGGAGTAAAGGATGGCTACACCTTC
v_call: TRBV7-6
d_call: .
j_call: TRBJ1-2
clone_size: few

cdr3_aa: CASSQGGGFTEAFF
cdr3_nt: TGCGCCAGCAGCCAAGGGGGGGGATTCACTGAAGCTTTCTTT
v_call: TRBV5-1
d_call: .
j_call: TRBJ1-1
clone_size: .

cdr3_aa: CATSDFGSAAQETQYF
cdr3_nt: TGTGCCACCAGTGATTTCGGATCGGCAGCCCAAGAGACCCAGTACTTC
v_call: TRBV24-1
d_call: .
j_call: TRBJ2-5
clone_size: .

cdr3_aa: CASGLYLLYEQYF
cdr3_nt: TGTGCCAGCGGTCTATACCTACTCTACGAGCAGTACTTC
v_call: TRBV6-6
d_call: .
j_call: TRBJ2-7
clone_size: few

cdr3_aa: CAISGGLGYYEQYF
cdr3_nt: TGTGCCATCAGTGGTGGACTAGGGTACTACGAGCAGTACTTC
v_call: TRBV10-3
d_call: TRBD2
j_call: TRBJ2-7
clone_size: .

cdr3_aa: CASSWTGPQETFF
cdr3_nt: TGCGCCAGCAGCTGGACAGGGCCTCAAGAAACTTTCTTT
v_call: TRBV5-1
d_call: TRBD1
j_call: TRBJ1-1
clone_size: few

cdr3_aa: CSARAPSGETGELFF
cdr3_nt: TGCAGTGCTAGGGCCCCGAGTGGGGAAACCGGGGAGCTGTTTTTT
v_call: TRBV20-1
d_call: .
j_call: TRBJ2-2
clone_size: .

cdr3_aa: CASSQGLWPVGGVGNQPQHF
cdr3_nt: TGCGCCAGCAGCCAAGGGTTATGGCCCGTCGGGGGGGTCGGCAATCAGCCCCAGCATTTT
v_call: TRBV4-3
d_call: .
j_call: TRBJ1-5
clone_size: few

cdr3_aa: CASSLALGGGEDTQYF
cdr3_nt: TGTGCCAGCAGCTTAGCGTTGGGGGGGGGAGAGGATACGCAGTATTTT
v_call: TRBV7-2
d_call: TRBD2
j_call: TRBJ2-3
clone_size: few

cdr3_aa: CASSFGTDYGYTF
cdr3_nt: TGCGCCAGCAGCTTCGGGACGGACTATGGCTACACCTTC
v_call: TRBV5-1
d_call: .
j_call: TRBJ1-2
clone_size: .

cdr3_aa: CASSLALAGAGELFF
cdr3_nt: TGTGCCAGCAGTTTAGCTCTAGCGGGGGCCGGGGAGCTGTTTTTT
v_call: TRBV12-3/TRBV12-4
d_call: TRBD2
j_call: TRBJ2-2
clone_size: .

cdr3_aa: CASSATWDSLNQPQHF
cdr3_nt: TGTGCCAGCAGTGCAACATGGGACAGCCTCAATCAGCCCCAGCATTTT
v_call: TRBV6-5
d_call: TRBD1
j_call: TRBJ1-5
clone_size: .

cdr3_aa: CASSLTPGNAEAFF
cdr3_nt: TGTGCCAGCAGCTTAACGCCTGGGAACGCTGAAGCTTTCTTT
v_call: TRBV7-3
d_call: .
j_call: TRBJ1-1
clone_size: few

cdr3_aa: CASSGPRTGDRTDTQYF
cdr3_nt: TGTGCCAGCAGTGGCCCCCGGACAGGGGACCGTACAGATACGCAGTATTTT
v_call: TRBV25-1
d_call: TRBD1
j_call: TRBJ2-3
clone_size: few

cdr3_aa: CASNGGSTDTQYF
cdr3_nt: TGTGCCAGCAACGGGGGGAGCACAGATACGCAGTATTTT
v_call: TRBV9
d_call: TRBD2
j_call: TRBJ2-3
clone_size: few

cdr3_aa: CASSLSAPREAFF
cdr3_nt: TGTGCCAGCAGCTTATCAGCACCTCGGGAAGCTTTCTTT
v_call: TRBV7-9
d_call: .
j_call: TRBJ1-1
clone_size: .

cdr3_aa: CASSQGSSGELFF
cdr3_nt: TGTGCCAGCAGCCAAGGAAGTTCCGGGGAGCTGTTTTTT
v_call: TRBV3-1
d_call: .
j_call: TRBJ2-2
clone_size: .

cdr3_aa: CASSRVGTSHYNEQFF
cdr3_nt: TGTGCCAGTTCACGAGTTGGGACTAGCCACTACAATGAGCAGTTCTTC
v_call: TRBV18
d_call: TRBD2
j_call: TRBJ2-1
clone_size: .

cdr3_aa: CASSILDLQGGAFF
cdr3_nt: TGTGCCAGCAGCATACTCGACCTACAGGGTGGAGCTTTCTTT
v_call: TRBV9
d_call: .
j_call: TRBJ1-1
clone_size: .

cdr3_aa: CSVGQTTSYEQYF
cdr3_nt: TGCAGCGTTGGGCAGACAACCTCCTACGAGCAGTACTTC
v_call: TRBV29-1
d_call: .
j_call: TRBJ2-7
clone_size: few

cdr3_aa: CASSNRRTDSGYGYTF
cdr3_nt: TGTGCCAGCAGCAACCGCCGGACAGATTCGGGCTATGGCTACACCTTC
v_call: TRBV7-9
d_call: .
j_call: TRBJ1-2
clone_size: few

cdr3_aa: CASSLGGGVGNTIYF
cdr3_nt: TGTGCCAGCAGCTTAGGAGGGGGCGTTGGAAACACCATATATTTT
v_call: TRBV7-6
d_call: TRBD1
j_call: TRBJ1-3
clone_size: few

cdr3_aa: CASSQEGPSGVDNEQFF
cdr3_nt: TGCGCCAGCAGCCAAGAAGGGCCTAGCGGGGTGGACAATGAGCAGTTCTTC
v_call: TRBV4-3
d_call: TRBD2
j_call: TRBJ2-1
clone_size: few

cdr3_aa: CASSLAPGDFNNEQFF
cdr3_nt: TGTGCCAGCAGCTTGGCACCCGGGGACTTCAACAATGAGCAGTTCTTC
v_call: TRBV5-5
d_call: .
j_call: TRBJ2-1
clone_size: few

cdr3_aa: CASVPALQDQGPDTQYF
cdr3_nt: TGTGCCAGCGTCCCGGCATTACAAGACCAGGGGCCAGATACGCAGTATTTT
v_call: TRBV7-9
d_call: .
j_call: TRBJ2-3
clone_size: few

cdr3_aa: CASLGTPQYTQYF
cdr3_nt: TGTGCCAGCTTAGGGACACCCCAGTACACGCAGTATTTT
v_call: TRBV2
d_call: .
j_call: TRBJ2-3
clone_size: .

cdr3_aa: CASSPSAGTDYYGYTF
cdr3_nt: TGTGCCAGCAGTCCTTCGGCAGGGACGGATTATTATGGCTACACCTTC
v_call: TRBV6-2/TRBV6-3
d_call: .
j_call: TRBJ1-2
clone_size: .

cdr3_aa: CASSDEWGTEQFF
cdr3_nt: TGTGCCAGCAGTGACGAGTGGGGTACTGAGCAGTTCTTC
v_call: TRBV6-4
d_call: .
j_call: TRBJ2-1
clone_size: once

cdr3_aa: CASSLGLAGTSDTQYF
cdr3_nt: TGTGCCAGCAGCCTTGGACTAGCGGGGACCAGCGATACGCAGTATTTT
v_call: TRBV6-5
d_call: TRBD2
j_call: TRBJ2-3
clone_size: .

cdr3_aa: CASSYATGGGNEQFF
cdr3_nt: TGTGCCAGCAGTTACGCGACAGGGGGTGGGAATGAGCAGTTCTTC
v_call: TRBV6-5
d_call: TRBD1
j_call: TRBJ2-1
clone_size: .

cdr3_aa: CSGEQQGTEAFF
cdr3_nt: TGCAGCGGGGAACAACAGGGCACTGAAGCTTTCTTT
v_call: TRBV29-1
d_call: .
j_call: TRBJ1-1
clone_size: few

cdr3_aa: CASSPFGGSGTEAFF
cdr3_nt: TGTGCCAGCAGCCCTTTTGGGGGGTCGGGGACTGAAGCTTTCTTT
v_call: TRBV14
d_call: .
j_call: TRBJ1-1
clone_size: few

cdr3_aa: CASSQAQGTTEAFF
cdr3_nt: TGCGCCAGCAGCCAAGCCCAGGGGACCACTGAAGCTTTCTTT
v_call: TRBV4-1
d_call: .
j_call: TRBJ1-1
clone_size: .

cdr3_aa: CASSLDRDRETQYF
cdr3_nt: TGTGCCAGCAGCCTGGACAGGGATCGGGAGACCCAGTACTTC
v_call: TRBV14
d_call: TRBD1
j_call: TRBJ2-5
clone_size: few

cdr3_aa: CASSQSSGADTQYF
cdr3_nt: TGTGCCAGCAGCCAGTCCAGCGGGGCCGATACGCAGTATTTT
v_call: TRBV7-9
d_call: TRBD2
j_call: TRBJ2-3
clone_size: .

cdr3_aa: CASSPPHAADYNEQFF
cdr3_nt: TGTGCCAGCTCACCACCCCACGCGGCGGACTACAATGAGCAGTTCTTC
v_call: TRBV18
d_call: .
j_call: TRBJ2-1
clone_size: .

cdr3_aa: CASSLDSRGRGTDTQYF
cdr3_nt: TGTGCCAGCAGCTTAGATAGTCGGGGGCGGGGTACAGATACGCAGTATTTT
v_call: TRBV11-2
d_call: .
j_call: TRBJ2-3
clone_size: few

cdr3_aa: CASSPWTDLAKNIQYF
cdr3_nt: TGTGCCAGCAGCCCCTGGACAGATCTAGCCAAAAACATTCAGTACTTC
v_call: TRBV11-2
d_call: .
j_call: TRBJ2-4
clone_size: .

cdr3_aa: CAFGGKRTDTQYF
cdr3_nt: TGTGCCTTCGGGGGAAAACGCACAGATACGCAGTATTTT
v_call: TRBV7-9
d_call: .
j_call: TRBJ2-3
clone_size: many

cdr3_aa: CAWQLIMNTEAFF
cdr3_nt: TGTGCCTGGCAGCTTATCATGAACACTGAAGCTTTCTTT
v_call: TRBV30
d_call: .
j_call: TRBJ1-1
clone_size: .

cdr3_aa: CAVDRAGELFF
cdr3_nt: TGTGCCGTAGACAGGGCCGGGGAGCTGTTTTTT
v_call: TRBV19
d_call: TRBD1
j_call: TRBJ2-2
clone_size: .

cdr3_aa: CASSFGASVGNTGELFF
cdr3_nt: TGTGCCAGCAGTTTTGGGGCTTCCGTTGGGAACACCGGGGAGCTGTTTTTT
v_call: TRBV28
d_call: .
j_call: TRBJ2-2
clone_size: few